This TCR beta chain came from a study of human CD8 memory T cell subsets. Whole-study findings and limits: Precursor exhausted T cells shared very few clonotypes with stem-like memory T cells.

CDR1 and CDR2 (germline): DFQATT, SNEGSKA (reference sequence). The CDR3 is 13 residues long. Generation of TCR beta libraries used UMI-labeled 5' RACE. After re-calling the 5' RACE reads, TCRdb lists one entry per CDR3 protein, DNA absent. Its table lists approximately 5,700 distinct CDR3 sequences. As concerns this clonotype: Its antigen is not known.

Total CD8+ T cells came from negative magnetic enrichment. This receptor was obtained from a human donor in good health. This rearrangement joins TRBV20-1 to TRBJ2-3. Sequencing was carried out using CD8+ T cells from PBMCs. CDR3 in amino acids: CSATPEGTDTQYF.